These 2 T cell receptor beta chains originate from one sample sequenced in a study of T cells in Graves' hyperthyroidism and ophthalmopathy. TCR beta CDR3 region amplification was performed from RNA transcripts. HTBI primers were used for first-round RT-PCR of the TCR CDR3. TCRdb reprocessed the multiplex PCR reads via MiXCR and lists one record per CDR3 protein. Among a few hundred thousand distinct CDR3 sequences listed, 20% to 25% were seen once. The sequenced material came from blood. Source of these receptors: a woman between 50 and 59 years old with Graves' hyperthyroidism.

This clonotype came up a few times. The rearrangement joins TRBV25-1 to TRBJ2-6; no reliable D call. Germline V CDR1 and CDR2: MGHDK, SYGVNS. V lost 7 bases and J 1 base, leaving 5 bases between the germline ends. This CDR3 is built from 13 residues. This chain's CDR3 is CASTVSGANVLTF. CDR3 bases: TGTGCCAGCACGGTTTCTGGGGCCAACGTCCTGACTTTC.

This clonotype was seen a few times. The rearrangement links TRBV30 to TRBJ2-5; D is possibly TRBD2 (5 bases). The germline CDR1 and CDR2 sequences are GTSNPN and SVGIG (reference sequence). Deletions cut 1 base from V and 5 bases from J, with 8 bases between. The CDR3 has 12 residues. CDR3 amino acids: CAWSGGLETQYF. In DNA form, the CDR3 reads TGTGCCTGGAGTGGAGGGTTGGAGACCCAGTACTTC. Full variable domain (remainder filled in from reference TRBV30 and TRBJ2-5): SQTIHQWPATLVQPVGSPLSLECTVEGTSNPNLYWYRQAAGRGLQLLFYSVGIGQISSEVPQNLSASRPQDRQFILSSKKLLLSDSGFYLCAWSGGLETQYFGPGTRLLVL.